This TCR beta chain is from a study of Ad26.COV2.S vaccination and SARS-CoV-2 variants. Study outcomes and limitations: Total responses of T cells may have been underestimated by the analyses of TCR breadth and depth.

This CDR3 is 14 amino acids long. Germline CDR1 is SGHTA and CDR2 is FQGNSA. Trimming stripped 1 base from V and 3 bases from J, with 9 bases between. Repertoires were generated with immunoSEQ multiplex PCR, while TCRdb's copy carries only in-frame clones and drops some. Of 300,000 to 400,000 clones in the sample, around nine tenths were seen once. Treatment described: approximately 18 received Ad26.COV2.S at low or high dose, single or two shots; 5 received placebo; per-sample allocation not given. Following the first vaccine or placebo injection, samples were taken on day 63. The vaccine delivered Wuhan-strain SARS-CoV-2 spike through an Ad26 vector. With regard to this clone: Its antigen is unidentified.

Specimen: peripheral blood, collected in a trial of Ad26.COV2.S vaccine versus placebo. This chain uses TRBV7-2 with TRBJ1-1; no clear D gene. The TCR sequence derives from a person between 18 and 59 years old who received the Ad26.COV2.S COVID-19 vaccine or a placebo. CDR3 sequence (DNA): TGTGCCAGCAGCTTAGTTATCGCAGACACTGAAGCTTTCTTT. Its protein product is CASSLVIADTEAFF. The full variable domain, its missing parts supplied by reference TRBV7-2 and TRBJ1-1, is GAGVSQSPSNKVTEKGKDVELRCDPISGHTALYWYRQSLGQGLEFLIYFQGNSAPDKSGLPSDRFSAERTGGSVSTLTIQRTQQEDSAVYLCASSLVIADTEAFFGQGTRLTVV.